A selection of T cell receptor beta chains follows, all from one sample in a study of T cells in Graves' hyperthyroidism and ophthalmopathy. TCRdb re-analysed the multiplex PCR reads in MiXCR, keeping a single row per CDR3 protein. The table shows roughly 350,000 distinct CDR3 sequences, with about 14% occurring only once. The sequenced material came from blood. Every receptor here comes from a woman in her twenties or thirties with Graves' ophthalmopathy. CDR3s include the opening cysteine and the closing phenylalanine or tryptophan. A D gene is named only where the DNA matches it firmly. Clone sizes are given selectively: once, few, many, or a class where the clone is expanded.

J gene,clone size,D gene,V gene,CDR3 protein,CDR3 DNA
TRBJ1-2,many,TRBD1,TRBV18,CASSPPGQWYGYTF,TGTGCCAGCTCACCACCGGGACAGTGGTATGGCTACACCTTC
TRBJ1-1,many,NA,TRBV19,CASTRGTNTEAFF,TGTGCCAGTACGCGGGGAACGAACACTGAAGCTTTCTTT
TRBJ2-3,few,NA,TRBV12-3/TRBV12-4,CASSLPSPVSTDTQYF,TGTGCCAGCAGTTTACCCTCCCCGGTATCCACAGATACGCAGTATTTT
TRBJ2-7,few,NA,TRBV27,CASSLSSEYEQYF,TGTGCCAGCAGTTTATCGTCCGAGTACGAGCAGTACTTC
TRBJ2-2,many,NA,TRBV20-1,CSGGHPTGELFF,TGCAGTGGAGGCCACCCGACCGGGGAGCTGTTTTTT
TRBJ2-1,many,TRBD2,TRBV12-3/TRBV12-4,CASSLALRVAGGPEQFF,TGTGCCAGCAGTTTAGCGCTTCGGGTAGCGGGGGGGCCTGAGCAGTTCTTC
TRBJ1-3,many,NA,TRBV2,CASRALQGWDSGNTIYF,TGTGCCAGCAGGGCCCTACAGGGCTGGGACTCTGGAAACACCATATATTTT
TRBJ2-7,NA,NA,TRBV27,CASSIRAWSSYEQYF,TGTGCCAGCAGTATCAGGGCCTGGAGCTCCTACGAGCAGTACTTC
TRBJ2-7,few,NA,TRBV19,CASSLIPGNYEQYF,TGTGCCAGTAGCCTCATCCCAGGGAACTACGAGCAGTACTTC
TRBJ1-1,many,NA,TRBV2,CASSKRSGHSQIMNTEAFF,TGTGCCAGCAGCAAACGATCGGGGCACTCACAAATCATGAACACTGAAGCTTTCTTT